A single sample gave rise to the 14 T cell receptor beta chains below, sequenced in a study of CD8 T cells in Susac syndrome. With random hexamers, reverse transcription was performed on about 0.5 to 1 ug of RNA. MiXCR was run by TCRdb on the immunoSEQ multiplex PCR reads, yielding one entry per CDR3 protein. Of about 300,000 distinct CDR3 sequences listed, approximately 90% are singletons. The sequencing input was CD8+ T cells from PBMCs. These receptors all come from a human donor with multiple sclerosis.

This sequence joins TRBV27 and TRBJ2-3; D remains unclear. CDR3 length: 14 residues. CDR1 and CDR2 (germline): MNHEY, SMNVEV (reference sequence). V was shortened by 3 bases and J by 2 bases, with 9 bases between the two germline ends. The chain's CDR3 is CASSFVENTDTQYF. In DNA form, the CDR3 reads TGTGCCAGCAGTTTTGTCGAAAACACAGATACGCAGTATTTT.

The table lists this clonotype with a count of one. This chain connects TRBV5-1 to TRBJ1-5, with D possibly being TRBD1 (5 bases). V lost 4 bases, J lost 16 bases, and 15 bases lay in between. CDR3 length: 11 residues. The germline CDR1 and CDR2 sequences are SGHRS and YFSETQ. The CDR3 loop reads CASSPGPPLHF. In DNA, the CDR3 is TGCGCCAGCAGCCCGGGGCCACCTCTCCATTTT.

The chain employs TRBV28 and TRBJ1-5; no reliable D call. Trimming took off 5 bases at V and 5 bases at J, with 10 bases between the two ends. In germline, CDR1 is MDHEN, CDR2 SYDVKM. There are 13 residues in the CDR3. CDR3 region: CASSPITHQPQHF. CDR3 nucleotide sequence: TGTGCCAGCAGTCCAATAACTCATCAGCCCCAGCATTTT.

The gene calls are TRBV4-3 and TRBJ1-5; weak D call: TRBD1 (6 bases). With 0 bases removed from V and 7 bases from J, the gap between germline ends came to 22 bases. The CDR3 runs to 18 residues. Germline CDR1 and CDR2: LGHNA and YSLEER. DNA for the CDR3: TGCGCCAGCAGCCAAGACGTTTTCAGGACAGAGAGTTTCCAGCCCCAGCATTTT. It specifies CASSQDVFRTESFQPQHF.

The CDR3 spells CASTFTAFPNTEAFF. For the CDR3, the DNA is TGTGCCAGCACCTTCACAGCCTTTCCGAACACTGAAGCTTTCTTT. The genes are TRBV7-2 and TRBJ1-1, with D uncertain. Trimming shortened V by 7 bases and J by 1 base, and 16 bases separated the two germline ends. This CDR3 comprises 15 residues. Germline CDR1 and CDR2: SGHTA and FQGNSA.

CDR3 residues: CASSNTGGNQPQHF. DNA of the CDR3: TGTGCCAGTAGTAACACAGGGGGGAATCAGCCCCAGCATTTT. This chain uses TRBV19 with TRBJ1-5; 8 bases map to TRBD1. The CDR3 loop spans 14 amino acids. Per the germline V gene, CDR1 is LNHDA and CDR2 is SQIVND (reference sequence). V was clipped by 4 bases and J by 4 bases; unmatched bases: 3.

The J gene is TRBJ2-2, the V gene TRBV7-9; unclear D gene. Per germline, CDR1 SEHNR and CDR2 FQNEAQ (reference sequence). V was cut by 1 base and J by 0 bases, with 9 bases left in between. The CDR3 loop spans 16 amino acids. The CDR3 nucleotides are TGTGCCAGCAGCTTAGATGGTGGGGCGAACACCGGGGAGCTGTTTTTT. Amino acids: CASSLDGGANTGELFF.

V and J are TRBV20-1 and TRBJ2-1; 9 bases fit TRBD2. The CDR3 is 17 residues long. Germline V gene sequence: CDR1 DFQATT, CDR2 SNEGSKA (reference sequence). V gave up 0 bases and J gave up 6 bases; unmatched junction bases: 12. The CDR3 here is CSAREEIGIAGVNEQFF. The CDR3 DNA reads as TGCAGTGCTAGAGAAGAGATTGGAATAGCGGGAGTCAATGAGCAGTTCTTC.

The chain recombines TRBV18 with TRBJ1-1; D call uncertain. There are 14 residues in the CDR3. V gave up 0 bases and J gave up 4 bases, with 9 bases separating them. Germline values: CDR1 KGHSH, CDR2 LQKENI. The CDR3 region is CASSPPREGTEAFF. The CDR3 DNA reads TGTGCCAGCTCACCACCACGGGAGGGCACTGAAGCTTTCTTT. Looking up the rest from reference TRBV18 and TRBJ1-1 gives the full variable domain: NAGVMQNPRHLVRRRGQEARLRCSPMKGHSHVYWYRQLPEEGLKFMVYLQKENIIDESGMPKERFSAEFPKEGPSILRIQQVVRGDSAAYFCASSPPREGTEAFFGQGTRLTVV.

This CDR3 reads CASSQGTGVDTQYF. The CDR3 nucleotides read TGCGCCAGCAGCCAAGGTACTGGGGTAGATACGCAGTATTTT. V and J are TRBV4-3 and TRBJ2-3; D remains ambiguous. This CDR3 has 14 residues. Trimming removed 1 base from V and 5 bases from J, with 10 bases in between. Germline CDR1 reads LGHNA; CDR2 reads YSLEER.

The chain is built from TRBV27 and TRBJ2-6, with 10 nucleotides matching TRBD1. J was trimmed by 0 bases and V by 6 bases; bases with no gene match: 5. Germline assignment: CDR1 MNHEY and CDR2 SMNVEV (reference sequence). This CDR3 comprises 17 residues. The CDR3 sequence is CASRPGQGFSGANVLTF. CDR3 nucleotide sequence: TGTGCCAGCAGACCGGGACAGGGGTTCTCTGGGGCCAACGTCCTGACTTTC.

The rearrangement joins TRBV7-9 to TRBJ2-3, with 7 bases that match TRBD2. Trimming removed 5 bases from V and 1 base from J; junction bases left unmatched: 6. The CDR3 spans 15 residues. Germline lookup yields CDR1 SEHNR and CDR2 FQNEAQ (reference sequence). DNA of the CDR3: TGTGCCAGCAGCCAAATGGCGGGGGGCACAGATACGCAGTATTTT. It is translated as CASSQMAGGTDTQYF.

The chain couples TRBV27 to TRBJ2-3, with D hard to call. Germline loops: CDR1 MNHEY, CDR2 SMNVEV (reference sequence). Trimming stripped 6 bases from V and 4 bases from J, with 5 bases between. The CDR3 has 11 amino acids. DNA for the CDR3: TGTGCCAGCAGGCTTTCAGATACGCAGTATTTT. This encodes CASRLSDTQYF.

The CDR3 is CASGPPGQGYQETQYF. CDR3 nucleotides: TGTGCCAGCGGACCTCCGGGACAGGGGTACCAAGAGACCCAGTACTTC. The V gene is TRBV7-2, the J gene TRBJ2-5, with 10 nucleotides matching TRBD1. CDR3 length: 16 residues. Germline V gene data show CDR1 as SGHTA and CDR2 as FQGNSA. The V segment lost 8 bases and the J segment 0 bases; nucleotides outside the gene matches: 9.